These 11 T cell receptor beta chains were sequenced from one sample in a study of blood T cells in healthy people across ages. Sample-barcoded 5' priming and a J-beta primer mix drove a second PCR of roughly 7 to 11 cycles. TCRdb ran MiXCR on the 5' RACE reads and lists one entry per CDR3 protein. Of under 2,000,000 distinct CDR3 sequences in the sample, approximately 50% were seen once. The sequenced sample consisted of blood. The receptors here all came from a woman aged 40 to 50 in good health.

V gene TRBV28 combines with J gene TRBJ2-7; D may correspond to TRBD1 or TRBD2 (6 bases each). Trimming shortened V by 7 bases and J by 3 bases, and 16 bases separated the two germline ends. This CDR3 comprises 14 residues. In germline, CDR1 is MDHEN, CDR2 SYDVKM. CDR3 sequence (DNA): TGTGCCAGCAAAGTGGGGGGCGCGCGCTACGAGCAGTACTTC. This gives the protein CASKVGGARYEQYF.

The chain links TRBV20-1 to TRBJ2-7, with D possibly TRBD2 on 5 matching bases. Trimming pared 0 bases from V and 4 bases from J, leaving 16 bases between. Germline-derived CDR1 and CDR2 are DFQATT and SNEGSKA (reference sequence). The CDR3 is 15 amino acids. The CDR3 protein is CSARDAEGQKYEQYF. DNA of the CDR3: TGCAGTGCTAGAGATGCCGAGGGCCAGAAATACGAGCAGTACTTC.

Ten or more counts support this clonotype. V and J are TRBV10-3 and TRBJ2-7; D is uncertain. Germline V gene data show CDR1 as ENHRY and CDR2 as SYGVKD. The CDR3 has 13 amino acids. Trimming left V 5 bases short and J 4 bases short, with 12 bases between. The CDR3 DNA is TGTGCCATCAGTAGGTCAGAGACTTACGAGCAGTACTTC. It is translated as CAISRSETYEQYF.

The chain has TRBV2 and TRBJ1-5; D not resolved. The CDR3 totals 16 residues. Deletions cut 6 bases from V and 5 bases from J, with 20 bases between. CDR1 and CDR2 from the germline V gene are SNHLY and FYNNEI. CDR3 residues: CASRDQHGLGDQPQHF. The CDR3 DNA reads TGTGCCAGCAGGGATCAACACGGGTTAGGCGATCAGCCCCAGCATTTT. The complete variable domain, with remaining parts taken from reference TRBV2 and TRBJ1-5, reads EPEVTQTPSHQVTQMGQEVILRCVPISNHLYFYWYRQILGQKVEFLVSFYNNEISEKSEIFDDQFSVERPDGSNFTLKIRSTKLEDSAMYFCASRDQHGLGDQPQHFGDGTRLSIL.

This clonotype showed up just a few times. This chain links TRBV28 with TRBJ1-2; tentative D call: TRBD1 (6 bases). CDR3 size: 12 residues. Germline loops: CDR1 MDHEN, CDR2 SYDVKM. Trimming took off 5 bases at V and 8 bases at J, with 12 bases between the two ends. CDR3 loop: CASSTGAGGYTF. CDR3 nucleotides: TGTGCCAGCAGTACGGGGGCGGGGGGCTACACCTTC.

There are a few counts of this clonotype. This chain connects TRBV3-1 to TRBJ2-1; tentatively, D is TRBD2 (5 bases). The CDR3 has 14 amino acids. V was trimmed by 4 bases and J by 5 bases, leaving 12 bases between them. Germline V gene data show CDR1 as LGHDT and CDR2 as YNNKEL (reference sequence). The CDR3 DNA sequence: TGTGCCAGCAGCCGCATGGCGGGCCACAATGAGCAGTTCTTC. Translating gives CASSRMAGHNEQFF.

The rearrangement joins TRBV7-3 to TRBJ1-6; TRBD1 matches 8 bases. The CDR3 loop spans 14 amino acids. The germline V gene encodes CDR1 SGHTA and CDR2 FQGTGA. V was pared by 5 bases and J by 8 bases, with 5 bases of the junction left unmatched. In DNA, the CDR3 is TGTGCCAGCAGCGACAGGGGAGGTGATTCACCCCTCCACTTT. Translating gives CASSDRGGDSPLHF. Combining the CDR3 with reference TRBV7-3 and TRBJ1-6 gives the whole variable domain GAGVSQTPSNKVTEKGKYVELRCDPISGHTALYWYRQSLGQGPEFLIYFQGTGAADDSGLPNDRFFAVRPEGSVSTLKIQRTERGDSAVYLCASSDRGGDSPLHFGNGTRLTVT.

The V gene is TRBV7-2, the J gene TRBJ2-1; weak D call: TRBD1 (5 bases). Germline loops: CDR1 SGHTA, CDR2 FQGNSA. CDR3 length: 15 residues. V was pared by 4 bases and J by 6 bases, with 16 bases between. The CDR3 protein is CASSSKGPFGNEQFF. The CDR3 nucleotides are TGTGCCAGCAGCTCGAAGGGGCCCTTCGGCAATGAGCAGTTCTTC. The full variable domain, completed using reference TRBV7-2 and TRBJ2-1, is GAGVSQSPSNKVTEKGKDVELRCDPISGHTALYWYRQSLGQGLEFLIYFQGNSAPDKSGLPSDRFSAERTGGSVSTLTIQRTQQEDSAVYLCASSSKGPFGNEQFFGPGTRLTVL.

V is TRBV9 and J is TRBJ2-1; 7 nucleotides align to TRBD2. This CDR3 contains 15 residues. Germline V gene data show CDR1 as SGDLS and CDR2 as YYNGEE. V lost 0 bases and J lost 7; bases outside the gene matches: 7. The DNA of the CDR3 is TGTGCCAGCAGCGTAGATCTTGGGGGAGGGAATGAGCAGTTCTTC. Encoded protein: CASSVDLGGGNEQFF.

The V call is TRBV10-3, the J call TRBJ2-4; TRBD2 might be the D (5 bases). Trimming took 6 bases from V and 7 from J, leaving 13 bases between them. Germline V lookup: CDR1 ENHRY, CDR2 SYGVKD. The CDR3 contains 13 residues. The CDR3 sequence: CAIRPDGVNIQYF. In DNA, the CDR3 is TGTGCCATCAGGCCGGACGGGGTCAACATTCAGTACTTC.

There are a few counts of this clonotype. The J gene is TRBJ1-2, the V gene TRBV20-1; D remains ambiguous. Deletions cut 5 bases from V and 7 bases from J, with 5 bases between. CDR1 is DFQATT, CDR2 SNEGSKA, per germline (reference sequence). The CDR3 contains 9 residues. CDR3 amino acids: CSASLGYTF. CDR3 DNA sequence: TGCAGTGCTTCGCTTGGCTACACCTTC.